The 20 T cell receptor beta chains in this list originate from one sample, sequenced in a study of T cells in Graves' hyperthyroidism and ophthalmopathy. Authors of the study amplified TCR beta CDR3 regions from RNA transcripts. During a first-round RT-PCR of the TCR CDR3, the HTBI primer set was used. TCRdb ran MiXCR on the multiplex PCR reads and lists one entry per CDR3 protein. The data contain under 550,000 distinct CDR3 sequences, around 15% of them singletons. The material sequenced was blood. The receptors come from a woman between 18 and 29 years old with Graves' hyperthyroidism.

The gene calls are TRBV20-1 and TRBJ1-3; D is unresolved. CDR1 is DFQATT and CDR2 is SNEGSKA in the germline V gene (reference sequence). V lost 1 base, J lost 0 bases, and 10 bases lay in between. CDR3 length equals 15 residues. The CDR3 sequence is CSARVYGDSGNTIYF. CDR3 coding DNA: TGCAGTGCTAGAGTTTACGGGGACTCTGGAAACACCATATATTTT.

The table lists this clonotype with many counts. J is TRBJ1-1 and V is TRBV6-1; D may be TRBD1 (6 bases). The germline V gene encodes CDR1 MNHNS and CDR2 SASEGT. The V end was cut by 7 bases, the J end by 5 bases, with 17 bases between. The CDR3 is made up of 14 amino acids. The CDR3 bases are TGTGCCAGCACCCTTAAACAGGGAATTACTGAAGCTTTCTTT. Amino acid sequence: CASTLKQGITEAFF.

This clonotype was seen many times. The chain carries TRBV30 and TRBJ1-5, with no clear D. The V and J ends lost 0 bases and 0 bases respectively, with 12 bases between them. CDR1 is GTSNPN and CDR2 is SVGIG in the germline V gene (reference sequence). CDR3 length equals 16 residues. CDR3 nucleotides: TGTGCCTGGAGTGTTGAGTCAGCTTTTAGCAATCAGCCCCAGCATTTT. It yields the protein CAWSVESAFSNQPQHF.

This clonotype has a single count. This sequence joins TRBV7-2 and TRBJ1-4, with D possibly matching TRBD1 (6 bases). Trimming removed 5 bases from V and 7 bases from J, with 20 bases in between. CDR3 length equals 16 residues. Per germline, CDR1 SGHTA and CDR2 FQGNSA. As DNA, the CDR3 is TGTACCAGCAGCCTATTTTTTTGGGGGGCAGGTGAAAAACTGTTTTTT. Its translation: CTSSLFFWGAGEKLFF.

In this sample, this clonotype turned up many times. The genes are TRBV28 and TRBJ2-7; no firm D call. In germline, CDR1 is MDHEN, CDR2 SYDVKM. Trimming took off 3 bases at V and 8 bases at J, with 11 bases between the two ends. This CDR3 region has 12 residues. CDR3 bases: TGTGCCAGCAGTTTGAGACGGGCTCAGCAGTACTTC. Protein product: CASSLRRAQQYF.

In its sample, this clonotype was seen many times. CDR3 protein: CASSVRTNGYTF. The CDR3 coding sequence is TGTGCCAGCAGCGTCCGCACCAATGGCTACACCTTC. This chain connects TRBV13 to TRBJ1-2; no firm D call. The V gene's germline CDR1 is PRHDT and CDR2 FYEKMQ (reference sequence). The V and J ends lost 5 bases and 6 bases respectively, with 10 bases between them. This CDR3 region has 12 residues.

In DNA, the CDR3 is TGTGCCAGCAGCCCCGGGAGCAACAATGAGCAGTTCTTC. It yields the protein CASSPGSNNEQFF. The chain combines TRBV13 with TRBJ2-1; tentatively, D is TRBD2 (6 bases). The CDR3 has 13 residues. From germline, CDR1 is PRHDT and CDR2 FYEKMQ (reference sequence). Between the trimmed V and J ends, which lost 5 bases and 5 bases, there was a span of 10 bases.

This sequence joins TRBV20-1 and TRBJ2-7, with 7 positions matching TRBD2. The CDR3 contains 13 residues. The V and J ends lost 0 bases and 3 bases, in that order; junction bases with no gene match: 2. Germline V lookup: CDR1 DFQATT, CDR2 SNEGSKA (reference sequence). The CDR3 spells CSARDSGLYEQYF. The CDR3 nucleotides are TGCAGTGCTAGAGATAGCGGGCTCTACGAGCAGTACTTC.

This clonotype came up a few times. V gene TRBV25-1 combines with J gene TRBJ1-1; 8 positions agree with TRBD1. CDR1 and CDR2 from the germline V gene are MGHDK and SYGVNS. Trimming at V came to 6 bases and at J to 5 bases, leaving 8 bases not matched to a gene. The CDR3 contains 14 residues. The CDR3 sequence is CASRETGAATEAFF. For the CDR3, the DNA is TGTGCCAGCAGAGAGACAGGGGCGGCAACTGAAGCTTTCTTT.

This clonotype occurred many times. The gene calls are TRBV7-2 and TRBJ2-3; maybe TRBD2 (5 bases). Trimming left V 1 base short and J 2 bases short, with 10 bases between. The CDR3 loop spans 15 amino acids. Germline-derived CDR1 and CDR2 are SGHTA and FQGNSA. This CDR3 reads CASSLVGRATDTQYF. CDR3 in DNA: TGTGCCAGCAGCTTAGTCGGGCGGGCCACAGATACGCAGTATTTT.

Turning to this clonotype: A much more abundant neighbour one base away suggests this may be a read error. The J gene is TRBJ2-3, the V gene TRBV4-3, with TRBD2 identical over 13 bases. CDR1 is LGHNA, CDR2 YSLEER, per germline. The length of the CDR3 is 20 residues. DNA for the CDR3: TGCGCCGGCAGCCAAGACCTGGGACTAGCGGGGCGATCTAGCACAGATACGCAGTATTTT. Residues: CAGSQDLGLAGRSSTDTQYF.

This clonotype has ten or more counts. The chain combines TRBV20-1 with TRBJ2-1, with TRBD2 matching over 7 bases. V lost 0 bases to trimming and J lost 6 bases; unmatched junction nucleotides: 14. The CDR3 runs to 17 residues. Germline values: CDR1 DFQATT, CDR2 SNEGSKA (reference sequence). For the CDR3, the DNA is TGCAGTGCTAGAGATTGGGCTAGCGGTCTATCGGCCAATGAGCAGTTCTTC. Translated: CSARDWASGLSANEQFF.

This clonotype has ten or more counts. One end of the junction fails to match germline, which may point to a read error. The chain is built from TRBV5-1 and TRBJ1-5; D not resolved. Germline CDR1 is SGHRS and CDR2 is YFSETQ. CDR3 length: 15 residues. CDR3 loop: CASSLGGYSNQPQHF. CDR3 nucleotides: TGTGCCAGCAGCCTCGGAGGGTATAGCAATCAGCCCCAGCATTTT.

This clonotype occurred many times. The chain carries TRBV11-2 and TRBJ2-1; unclear D gene. The CDR3 runs 13 residues. Trimming took 3 bases from V and 12 from J, leaving 15 bases between them. CDR1 and CDR2 (germline): SGHAT, FQNNGV. The CDR3 protein is CASSFDRLITQFF. CDR3 DNA sequence: TGTGCCAGCAGCTTTGATAGACTTATAACGCAGTTCTTC.

This clonotype was found many times. This chain uses TRBV7-2 with TRBJ2-3; possibly TRBD2 for D (5 bases). Germline CDR1 SGHTA, CDR2 FQGNSA. The CDR3 sequence is 16 residues long. Trimming removed 5 bases from V and 4 bases from J, with 19 bases in between. In DNA form, the CDR3 reads TGTGCCAGCAGCCCCGGCGCGCGGGTTGGCGCAGATACGCAGTATTTT. This sequence encodes CASSPGARVGADTQYF. The variable domain in full, completed from reference TRBV7-2 and TRBJ2-3, reads GAGVSQSPSNKVTEKGKDVELRCDPISGHTALYWYRQSLGQGLEFLIYFQGNSAPDKSGLPSDRFSAERTGGSVSTLTIQRTQQEDSAVYLCASSPGARVGADTQYFGPGTRLTVL.

This clonotype was picked up one time. A read error may produce the germline difference seen at one junction end. The chain is built from TRBV6-4 and TRBJ2-3; 9 bases align to TRBD2. The CDR3 covers 14 residues. Germline V gene sequence: CDR1 MRHNA, CDR2 SNTAGT. Written as DNA, the CDR3 is TGTGCCAGCAGTCAAGCGGGAGGCACCGATACGCAGTATTTT. Its translation is CASSQAGGTDTQYF.

This clonotype has more than one count but fewer than ten. The CDR3 DNA is TGCGCCAGCAGCCAAGATGTTGATTTAGTGACTAGCTTAACCTACGAGCAGTACTTC. Its translation is CASSQDVDLVTSLTYEQYF. This sequence joins TRBV4-1 and TRBJ2-7, with TRBD2 identical over 7 bases. Germline V gene sequence: CDR1 MGHRA, CDR2 YSYEKL. The CDR3 extends over 19 amino acids. The ends lost 0 bases at V and 2 bases at J; junction bases unmatched: 16.

The chain couples TRBV19 to TRBJ2-5; TRBD1 agrees at 9 bases. Germline V gene data show CDR1 as LNHDA and CDR2 as SQIVND (reference sequence). Unmatched junction bases numbered 8, after V lost 4 bases and J lost 5 bases. The CDR3 length is 15 residues. The CDR3 DNA follows: TGTGCCAGTAGTAGCTTGACAGGGGGTATGGAGACCCAGTACTTC. Its translation is CASSSLTGGMETQYF.

V and J are TRBV6-6 and TRBJ2-2; 11 nucleotides agree with TRBD2. This CDR3 contains 16 residues. The germline gives CDR1 MNHNY, CDR2 SVGAGI (reference sequence). J was trimmed by 5 bases and V by 1 base; bases with no gene match: 3. This CDR3 reads CASSYYGLAGTGELFF. The CDR3 nucleotides read TGTGCCAGCAGTTACTATGGACTAGCGGGTACCGGGGAGCTGTTTTTT.

The rearrangement joins TRBV19 to TRBJ1-2, with D unclear. Germline CDR1 reads LNHDA; CDR2 reads SQIVND (reference sequence). V lost 1 base and J 8 bases, leaving 14 bases between the germline ends. The CDR3 extends over 14 amino acids. This CDR3 is CASSIVGGIDGYTF. CDR3 nucleotides: TGTGCCAGTAGTATAGTAGGAGGTATTGACGGCTACACCTTC.